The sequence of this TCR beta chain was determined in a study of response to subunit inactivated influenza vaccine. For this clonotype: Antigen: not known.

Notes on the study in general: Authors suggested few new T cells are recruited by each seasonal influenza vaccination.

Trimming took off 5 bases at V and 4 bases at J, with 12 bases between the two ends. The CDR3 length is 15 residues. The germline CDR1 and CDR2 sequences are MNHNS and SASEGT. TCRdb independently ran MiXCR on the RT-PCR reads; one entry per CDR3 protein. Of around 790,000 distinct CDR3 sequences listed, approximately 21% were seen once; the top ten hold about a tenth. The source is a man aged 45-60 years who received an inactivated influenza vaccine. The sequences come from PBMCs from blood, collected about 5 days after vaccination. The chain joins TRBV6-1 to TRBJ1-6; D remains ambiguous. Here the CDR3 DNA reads TGTGCCAGCAGTCCCCTCGCCGAATATAATTCACCCCTCCACTTT. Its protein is CASSPLAEYNSPLHF.